This TCR beta chain was observed in a study of patients and donors after allogeneic stem cell transplantation. Only a few counts were recorded for this clonotype. TCRdb re-called the RT-PCR reads through MiXCR, storing one row per CDR3 protein. The table includes about 1,800 distinct CDR3 sequences, about 14% detected once. The CDR3 runs 12 residues. CDR1 is DFQATT, CDR2 SNEGSKA, per germline (reference sequence). The V and J ends lost 0 bases and 12 bases, in that order; junction bases with no gene match: 4. Specimen: blood, either unsorted or a sorted T cell fraction (not recorded which). This receptor was identified in a human donor who was either an allogeneic HSCT recipient or a stem cell or donor lymphocyte infusion donor (not recorded which). It is not recorded whose cells these are; they may come from a transplant donor. V gene TRBV20-1 combines with J gene TRBJ2-1; 8 bases are a match to TRBD1. The CDR3 is CSAREGQAGQFF. CDR3 coding DNA: TGCAGTGCTAGAGAGGGACAGGCGGGGCAGTTCTTC.